This T cell receptor beta chain was obtained from a study of Ad26.COV2.S vaccination and SARS-CoV-2 variants. Treatment reported: around 19 received Ad26.COV2.S at low or high dose, single or two shots; about 5 received placebo; per-sample allocation not given. Collection of samples fell on day 63 after the first vaccine or placebo injection. TCRdb keeps only in-frame clones here, not all; method: immunoSEQ multiplex PCR. The data hold about 350,000 clones, with around 89% observed a single time. The TCR was taken from a person aged 18-60 years who received the Ad26.COV2.S COVID-19 vaccine or a placebo. Sample: peripheral blood, taken in a trial of Ad26.COV2.S vaccine versus placebo.

The DNA for the CDR3 is TGTGCCAGCAGCCCACCAGGACAGACCTACGAGCAGTACTTC. It codes for CASSPPGQTYEQYF. The chain recombines TRBV5-5 with TRBJ2-7; D might be TRBD1 (6 bases). This CDR3 is 14 amino acids long. Trimming left V 4 bases short and J 2 bases short, with 13 bases between. Germline V CDR1 and CDR2: SGHKS, YYEKEE (reference sequence).